This T cell receptor (beta chain) was identified during a study of blood T cell repertoires in COVID-19. Turning to the study itself: Samples of COVID-19 (acute and convalescent) were obtained from the United States, Italy and Spain.

Per the authors' pipeline: The assay estimated nucleated cells by amplifying reference gene primers. Sequencing used immunoSEQ multiplex PCR; TCRdb keeps in-frame clones, though not all of them. The V and J calls and the clone size are those of that table, but D and trimming were determined from the DNA. The data show approximately 100,000 clones, around 79% seen once. The CDR3 has 14 residues. V lost 4 bases to trimming and J lost 7 bases; unmatched junction nucleotides: 6. CDR1 and CDR2 from the germline V gene are SQVTM and ANQGSEA. The TCR was taken from a man aged 70-80 years with active or convalescent COVID-19. Sequencing was carried out using peripheral blood. The V call is TRBV29-1, the J call TRBJ2-4; 11 positions match TRBD1. The CDR3 bases are TGCAGCGTTGCCCCTTGGGACAGGGGGAACATTCAGTACTTC. This encodes CSVAPWDRGNIQYF.